The 32 T cell receptor beta chains in this list originate from one sample, sequenced in a study of T cell changes during pregnancy in multiple sclerosis. The data were produced by immunoSEQ multiplex PCR, yet TCRdb's version contains in-frame clones alone and is incomplete. The sample shows about 20,000 clones, roughly 89% of them seen only once. This material consisted of CD8+ T cells from peripheral blood mononuclear cells, taken in the second trimester of pregnancy. The receptors come from a female donor in good health, enrolled as a control in a pregnancy study.

The chain couples TRBV6-1 to TRBJ2-7; D perhaps matches TRBD1 (5 bases). CDR1 and CDR2 (germline): MNHNS, SASEGT. V was trimmed by 0 bases and J by 4 bases, leaving 13 bases between them. The CDR3 totals 15 residues. CDR3 region: CASSEAGKGPYEQYF. CDR3 DNA sequence: TGTGCCAGCAGTGAAGCGGGCAAGGGGCCTTACGAGCAGTACTTC.

This chain connects TRBV27 to TRBJ2-7; TRBD1 agrees at 7 bases. V gave up 4 bases and J gave up 5 bases; unmatched junction bases: 8. This CDR3 has 14 residues. Germline lookup yields CDR1 MNHEY and CDR2 SMNVEV (reference sequence). The CDR3 DNA sequence: TGTGCCAGCAGTTCACCGGGACAGTCACACGAGCAGTACTTC. Translated, it gives CASSSPGQSHEQYF.

J is TRBJ2-7 and V is TRBV29-1; 7 nucleotides agree with TRBD1. After removal of 7 bases from V and 0 bases from J, the junction contained 3 bases not matched to a gene. The CDR3 has 12 residues. Germline lookup yields CDR1 SQVTM and CDR2 ANQGSEA. Here the CDR3 DNA reads TGCAGCGGGTGGGACAGCTCCTACGAGCAGTACTTC. As protein: CSGWDSSYEQYF.

The chain recombines TRBV11-2 with TRBJ2-1; D perhaps matches TRBD2 (5 bases). CDR3 length: 14 amino acids. The germline CDR1 and CDR2 sequences are SGHAT and FQNNGV. Trimming stripped 3 bases from V and 4 bases from J, with 10 bases between. CDR3 sequence (DNA): TGTGCCAGCAGCTTCAGCGGAGGTTACAATGAGCAGTTCTTC. Translation: CASSFSGGYNEQFF.

The chain uses TRBV16 and TRBJ2-3; 7 nucleotides agree with TRBD1. Germline values: CDR1 KGHSY, CDR2 FQNENV. The CDR3 runs 16 residues. V shed 0 bases and J 3 bases; nucleotides not matched to a gene: 6. The CDR3 spells CASSQSRGQHTDTQYF. In nucleotides, the CDR3 is TGTGCCAGCAGCCAATCGAGGGGACAGCATACAGATACGCAGTATTTT.

The chain combines TRBV5-5 with TRBJ2-7; TRBD1 matches 9 bases. The CDR3 totals 15 residues. CDR1 SGHKS and CDR2 YYEKEE come from the germline V gene (reference sequence). Trimming at V came to 0 bases and at J to 7 bases, leaving 8 bases not matched to a gene. This chain's CDR3 is CASSLVGTGSGEQYF. In DNA form, the CDR3 reads TGTGCCAGCAGCTTGGTAGGGACAGGGTCGGGAGAGCAGTACTTC.

This rearrangement joins TRBV10-3 to TRBJ2-7; 11 nucleotides match TRBD2. Germline lookup yields CDR1 ENHRY and CDR2 SYGVKD. V lost 6 bases and J lost 3; bases outside the gene matches: 4. CDR3 size: 14 residues. CDR3 protein: CAIRTLAGGYEQYF. The CDR3 nucleotides are TGTGCCATCAGAACCCTAGCGGGAGGCTACGAGCAGTACTTC.

The chain combines TRBV4-3 with TRBJ2-7; TRBD1 matches at 7 bases. V shed 4 bases, J shed 1 base, and the junction held 4 bases outside the gene matches. CDR3 size: 14 residues. From germline, CDR1 is LGHNA and CDR2 YSLEER. In DNA form, the CDR3 reads TGCGCCAGCAGCCCAGGGACAGCTTCCTACGAGCAGTACTTC. It is translated as CASSPGTASYEQYF.

The chain is built from TRBV28 and TRBJ1-1, with TRBD1 as a possible D gene (6 bases). CDR3 length equals 13 residues. CDR1 MDHEN and CDR2 SYDVKM come from the germline V gene. Trimming removed 1 base from V and 4 bases from J, with 7 bases in between. The DNA for the CDR3 is TGTGCCAGCAGTTTATTGGACAGCACTGAAGCTTTCTTT. Translating gives CASSLLDSTEAFF. The full variable domain, with the rest looked up from reference TRBV28 and TRBJ1-1, is DVKVTQSSRYLVKRTGEKVFLECVQDMDHENMFWYRQDPGLGLRLIYFSYDVKMKEKGDIPEGYSVSREKKERFSLILESASTNQTSMYLCASSLLDSTEAFFGQGTRLTVV.

The chain is built from TRBV27 and TRBJ2-1; D remains unclear. Trimming pared 2 bases from V and 5 bases from J, leaving 10 bases between. The CDR3 contains 14 residues. Germline CDR1 is MNHEY and CDR2 is SMNVEV (reference sequence). The CDR3 is CASSLLSGHNEQFF. The DNA of the CDR3 is TGTGCCAGCAGTTTACTGTCAGGTCACAATGAGCAGTTCTTC.

The CDR3 nucleotides read TGTGCCAGCAGATTCGACAGGGTGGGGAACTACGAGCAGTACTTC. The encoded protein is CASRFDRVGNYEQYF. The V gene is TRBV6-6, the J gene TRBJ2-7, with TRBD1 matching over 7 bases. The germline V gene encodes CDR1 MNHNY and CDR2 SVGAGI (reference sequence). This CDR3 comprises 15 residues. J was trimmed by 3 bases and V by 6 bases; bases with no gene match: 11.

This chain joins TRBV19 and TRBJ2-2; 10 bases align to TRBD1. The CDR3 has 20 residues. Germline V gene sequence: CDR1 LNHDA, CDR2 SQIVND (reference sequence). With V trimmed by 7 bases and J by 5 bases, 22 bases remained unmatched. For the CDR3, the DNA is TGTGCCAGTACCCCTCAATCCGGAAGACCGGGACAGGGGATAACCGGGGAGCTGTTTTTT. Translating it yields CASTPQSGRPGQGITGELFF.

This chain joins TRBV4-3 and TRBJ1-2, with no clear D. V gave up 0 bases and J gave up 2 bases, with 7 bases separating them. CDR1 is LGHNA, CDR2 YSLEER, per germline. This CDR3 comprises 14 residues. In DNA form, the CDR3 reads TGCGCCAGCAGCCAAGAGTTGACAAACTATGGCTACACCTTC. This gives the protein CASSQELTNYGYTF.

Here the CDR3 DNA reads TGTGCCAGTAGTGACAGGGCTACCACCTACGAGCAGTACTTC. As protein: CASSDRATTYEQYF. This rearrangement joins TRBV19 to TRBJ2-7; 7 nucleotides align to TRBD1. In germline, CDR1 is LNHDA, CDR2 SQIVND (reference sequence). V gave up 5 bases and J gave up 2 bases; unmatched junction bases: 6. The CDR3 extends over 14 amino acids.

The chain recombines TRBV5-4 with TRBJ2-7; D is unclear. With 3 bases removed from V and 5 bases from J, the gap between germline ends came to 12 bases. The germline CDR1 and CDR2 sequences are SGHNT and YYREEE (reference sequence). This CDR3 is built from 13 residues. Here the CDR3 DNA reads TGTGCCAGCAGCTCCGACTCCTTCCACGAGCAGTACTTC. Translating it yields CASSSDSFHEQYF.

This clone was recorded once. The V gene is TRBV5-8, the J gene TRBJ2-1; maybe TRBD2 (6 bases). From germline, CDR1 is SGHTS and CDR2 YDEGEE. The CDR3 runs to 14 residues. Trimming removed 5 bases from V and 1 base from J, with 10 bases in between. The CDR3 sequence: CASRPLASYNEQFF. The CDR3 bases are TGTGCCAGCAGGCCCCTAGCGTCCTACAATGAGCAGTTCTTC.

The CDR3 DNA follows: TGTGCCAGCAGCTCCCCTTATGCCGACAGGGCTGCCCACTACGAGCAGTACTTC. This sequence encodes CASSSPYADRAAHYEQYF. The chain uses TRBV28 and TRBJ2-7; 7 bases align to TRBD1. This CDR3 is 18 amino acids long. With 6 bases clipped from V and 3 bases from J, the junction kept 20 bases outside the gene matches. The germline V gene has CDR1 MDHEN and CDR2 SYDVKM.

The chain carries TRBV28 and TRBJ1-1; D uncertain. Germline V gene lookup returns CDR1 MDHEN and CDR2 SYDVKM. Trimming pared 5 bases from V and 0 bases from J, leaving 7 bases between. The CDR3 runs to 13 residues. The DNA of the CDR3 is TGTGCCAGCAGTCACAAATTGAACACTGAAGCTTTCTTT. Translation gives CASSHKLNTEAFF.

The V gene is TRBV19, the J gene TRBJ1-1, with D uncertain. The CDR3 consists of 15 residues. Trimming took off 5 bases at V and 0 bases at J, with 13 bases between the two ends. The germline V gene encodes CDR1 LNHDA and CDR2 SQIVND (reference sequence). The CDR3 reads CASSLSVAMNTEAFF. The CDR3 DNA is TGTGCCAGTAGTCTTTCGGTCGCCATGAACACTGAAGCTTTCTTT.

The chain joins TRBV27 to TRBJ2-5; the D gene is possibly TRBD2 (5 bases). The J call may be wrong; the DNA end is better matched by TRBJ2-7. The V gene's germline CDR1 is MNHEY and CDR2 SMNVEV (reference sequence). The CDR3 covers 12 residues. As DNA, the CDR3 is TGTGCCAGCAGTGGTGAGGGAAGCGAGCAGTACTTC. Its translation: CASSGEGSEQYF.

Only one count was recorded for this clone. The J gene is TRBJ2-1, the V gene TRBV21-1; whether TRBD2, the table's D call, matches the DNA was not checked. TRBV21-1 is tagged as a pseudogene. The CDR3 extends over 16 amino acids. The chain's CDR3 is CASSKGQLALNNEQFF. The CDR3 bases are TGTGCCAGCAGCAAAGGACAACTAGCGCTTAACAATGAGCAGTTCTTC.

The chain carries TRBV7-6 and TRBJ2-7, with 9 bases aligning to TRBD1. Trimming removed 4 bases from V and 5 bases from J; junction bases left unmatched: 15. CDR1 is SGHVS, CDR2 FNYEAQ, per germline. The CDR3 covers 17 residues. CDR3 in DNA: TGTGCCAGCAGCTGGGGGCCTTATCCGGGACAGGGCGACGAGCAGTACTTC. Protein sequence: CASSWGPYPGQGDEQYF.

The chain combines TRBV5-5 with TRBJ2-1; D may be TRBD2 (5 bases). This CDR3 region has 12 residues. V lost 4 bases to trimming and J lost 10 bases, with 12 bases between them. Germline V CDR1 and CDR2: SGHKS, YYEKEE (reference sequence). The CDR3 is CASSLPSGEQFF. CDR3 coding DNA: TGTGCCAGCAGCCTTCCGTCGGGGGAGCAGTTCTTC.

The J gene is TRBJ1-3, the V gene TRBV19; 7 positions agree with TRBD1. The germline V gene has CDR1 LNHDA and CDR2 SQIVND (reference sequence). There are 13 residues in the CDR3. With V trimmed by 9 bases and J by 4 bases, 6 bases remained unmatched. DNA for the CDR3: TGTGCCAGCGCCAGGGGGGCAGGAAACACCATATATTTT. Protein sequence: CASARGAGNTIYF.

The chain employs TRBV7-9 and TRBJ2-7, with D possibly TRBD2 on 5 matching bases. This CDR3 comprises 13 residues. The germline CDR1 and CDR2 sequences are SEHNR and FQNEAQ (reference sequence). Trimming took 5 bases from V and 4 from J, leaving 12 bases between them. Here the CDR3 reads CASSLRDLYEQYF. The CDR3 nucleotides read TGTGCCAGCAGCCTCCGGGATCTATACGAGCAGTACTTC. The variable domain in full, with the rest retrieved from reference TRBV7-9 and TRBJ2-7, is DTGVSQNPRHKITKRGQNVTFRCDPISEHNRLYWYRQTLGQGPEFLTYFQNEAQLEKSRLLSDRFSAERPKGSFSTLEIQRTEQGDSAMYLCASSLRDLYEQYFGPGTRLTVT.

The J gene is TRBJ2-3, the V gene TRBV9; TRBD1 matches 11 bases. The CDR3 spans 15 residues. Germline lookup yields CDR1 SGDLS and CDR2 YYNGEE. Trimming removed 2 bases from V and 3 bases from J; junction bases left unmatched: 2. The CDR3 DNA is TGTGCCAGCAGCGTCGGACAGGGGGCAACAGATACGCAGTATTTT. This translates into CASSVGQGATDTQYF.

J is TRBJ1-1 and V is TRBV6-5, with TRBD1 as a possible D gene (5 bases). This CDR3 has 15 amino acids. With 0 bases removed from V and 1 base from J, the gap between germline ends came to 9 bases. The V gene's germline CDR1 is MNHEY and CDR2 SVGAGI. The CDR3: CASSYSVTANTEAFF. The DNA for the CDR3 is TGTGCCAGCAGTTACTCGGTGACAGCGAACACTGAAGCTTTCTTT.

This clone is labeled as medium-sized (0.01 to 0.1%). This chain links TRBV4-2 with TRBJ1-6, with D possibly TRBD1 on 5 matching bases. Trimming took off 0 bases at V and 9 bases at J, with 9 bases between the two ends. This CDR3 region has 14 residues. Germline CDR1 reads LGHNA; CDR2 reads YNFKEQ. This chain's CDR3 is CASSQEGDSSPLHF. The CDR3 region has the DNA TGTGCCAGCAGCCAAGAAGGGGATAGTTCACCCCTCCACTTT.

This clone has a single count. The chain couples TRBV5-1 to TRBJ1-1; the D gene is possibly TRBD1 (5 bases). CDR1 is SGHRS, CDR2 YFSETQ, per germline. This CDR3 region has 14 residues. Between the trimmed V and J ends, which lost 2 bases and 7 bases, there was a span of 15 bases. The CDR3 region has the DNA TGCGCCAGCAGCTTCGGGGGGGAATATATTGAAGCTTTCTTT. This translates into CASSFGGEYIEAFF.

This clone was picked up one time. This rearrangement joins TRBV10-1 to TRBJ2-2, with 10 bases aligning to TRBD2. With V trimmed by 2 bases and J by 1 base, 10 bases remained unmatched. Germline CDR1 WNHNN, CDR2 SYGVQD (reference sequence). The CDR3 runs 19 residues. The CDR3 loop reads CASSEPHGSGGRNTGELFF. CDR3 DNA sequence: TGCGCCAGCAGTGAGCCCCACGGTAGCGGGGGGAGGAACACCGGGGAGCTGTTTTTT.

The V call is TRBV7-2, the J call TRBJ2-4; 9 nucleotides match TRBD1. J lost 6 bases, V lost 4 bases, and 7 bases had no gene match. This CDR3 is 15 amino acids long. Germline V CDR1 and CDR2: SGHTA, FQGNSA. DNA of the CDR3: TGTGCCAGCAGCTCCGGGACAGGGTATCCAAACATTCAGTACTTC. Protein: CASSSGTGYPNIQYF.

The chain couples TRBV13 to TRBJ2-7; 7 bases are shared with TRBD1. After removal of 4 bases from V and 5 bases from J, the junction contained 8 bases not matched to a gene. The V gene's germline CDR1 is PRHDT and CDR2 FYEKMQ (reference sequence). This CDR3 is 14 amino acids long. The CDR3 DNA follows: TGTGCCAGCAGCTACGACAGGGTAACCCACGAGCAGTACTTC. Translated, it gives CASSYDRVTHEQYF.